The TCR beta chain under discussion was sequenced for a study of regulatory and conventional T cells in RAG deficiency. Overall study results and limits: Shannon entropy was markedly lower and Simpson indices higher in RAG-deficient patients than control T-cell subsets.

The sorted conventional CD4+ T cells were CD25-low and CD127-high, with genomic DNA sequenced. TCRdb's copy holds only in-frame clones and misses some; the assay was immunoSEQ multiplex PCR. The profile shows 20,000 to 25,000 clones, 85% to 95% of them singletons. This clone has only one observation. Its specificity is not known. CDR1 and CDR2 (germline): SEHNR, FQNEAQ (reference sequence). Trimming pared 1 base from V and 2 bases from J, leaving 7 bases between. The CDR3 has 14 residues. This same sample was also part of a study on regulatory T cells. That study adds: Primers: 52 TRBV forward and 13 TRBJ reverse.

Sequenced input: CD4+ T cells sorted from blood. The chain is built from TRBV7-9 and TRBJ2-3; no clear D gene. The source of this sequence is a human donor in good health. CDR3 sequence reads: CASSLGFDTDTQYF. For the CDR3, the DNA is TGTGCCAGCAGCTTAGGATTCGACACAGATACGCAGTATTTT.